Listed below are T cell receptor beta chains from one sample, sequenced in a study of control samples from healthy donors and cancer patients. TCRdb's table, derived via immunoSEQ multiplex PCR, lists solely in-frame clones and lacks some. The table has about 130,000 clones, 70% to 90% seen once; the top ten hold roughly 3.2%. Sequences were obtained from blood. These receptors all come from a man over 45 in good health. Both conserved end residues are part of each CDR3. A D gene is named only where the DNA matches it firmly. The listing skips clone size in some rows; elsewhere it reads once, few, many or a size class.

j_call d_call v_call clone_size cdr3_aa cdr3_nt
TRBJ2-7 - TRBV4-1 - CASSGGSSYEQYF TGCGCCAGCAGTGGGGGAAGCTCCTACGAGCAGTACTTC
TRBJ2-1 TRBD1 TRBV18 - CASARDRVYNEQFF TGTGCCAGCGCGAGGGACAGGGTGTACAATGAGCAGTTCTTC
TRBJ2-1 TRBD2 TRBV30 - CAWSPGLASRFEQFF TGTGCCTGGAGTCCGGGACTAGCATCGAGGTTTGAGCAGTTCTTC
TRBJ2-3 - TRBV18 few CASSPPGGNTQYF TGTGCCAGCTCACCGCCGGGTGGGAATACGCAGTATTTT
TRBJ2-4 TRBD2 TRBV27 - CASSLSGGGAGNIQYF TGTGCCAGCAGTTTATCGGGCGGGGGGGCCGGAAACATTCAGTACTTC
TRBJ2-2 - TRBV18 - CASSYQGGELFF TGTGCCAGCTCTTACCAGGGCGGGGAGCTGTTTTTT
TRBJ1-1 TRBD1 TRBV7-9 - CASSHGQGMEAFF TGTGCCAGCAGCCATGGACAGGGAATGGAAGCTTTCTTT
TRBJ2-3 TRBD2 TRBV27 - CASTPGGRTDTQYF TGTGCCAGCACCCCGGGGGGGCGGACAGATACGCAGTATTTT
TRBJ2-1 TRBD1 TRBV7-9 - CASSFRWVAGQGHNEQFF TGTGCCAGCAGCTTTAGATGGGTGGCGGGACAGGGCCACAATGAGCAGTTCTTC
TRBJ1-5 TRBD1 TRBV19 once CASSLNRDRGNNQPQHF TGTGCCAGTAGCCTTAACCGGGACAGGGGAAACAATCAGCCCCAGCATTTT
TRBJ2-3 - TRBV6-5 - CASGRGDTTDTQYF TGTGCCAGCGGCCGGGGGGACACCACAGATACGCAGTATTTT
TRBJ2-1 - TRBV24-1 - CATSGGVIMEGPYNEQFF TGTGCCACCAGTGGGGGAGTCATAATGGAGGGCCCCTACAATGAGCAGTTCTTC
TRBJ2-7 TRBD1 TRBV9 - CASSVTGSISHEQYF TGTGCCAGCAGCGTGACAGGGTCGATCAGCCACGAGCAGTACTTC
TRBJ1-6 - TRBV20-1 - CSARGGPPLHF TGCAGTGCTAGGGGGGGCCCACCCCTCCACTTT
TRBJ2-2 TRBD1 TRBV5-1 - CASSPRQGDTGELFF TGCGCCAGCAGCCCACGACAGGGGGACACCGGGGAGCTGTTTTTT
TRBJ1-1 - TRBV27 - CASTQGSEAFF TGTGCCAGCACTCAGGGAAGTGAAGCTTTCTTT
TRBJ2-2 TRBD2 TRBV28 - CASSSGRPGTSGRLPTGELFF TGTGCCAGCAGTTCAGGGCGCCCGGGGACTAGCGGGCGACTCCCCACCGGGGAGCTGTTTTTT
TRBJ1-2 - TRBV3-1/TRBV3-2 - CASSQEKSYGYTF TGTGCCAGCAGCCAAGAAAAGAGCTATGGCTACACCTTC
TRBJ1-1 TRBD1 TRBV5-1 - CASSLTRGGSTEAFF TGCGCCAGCAGCCTCACCAGGGGGGGGAGTACTGAAGCTTTCTTT
TRBJ2-7 - TRBV5-4 - CASSLPGLDEQYF TGTGCCAGCAGCTTGCCCGGGCTCGACGAGCAGTACTTC
TRBJ1-1 - TRBV7-3 - CASSLTGQRLNTEAFF TGTGCCAGCAGCTTAACGGGGCAGAGGTTGAACACTGAAGCTTTCTTT
TRBJ2-7 - TRBV7-6 few CASSADLSGSYEQYF TGTGCCAGCAGCGCCGATTTGAGCGGATCCTACGAGCAGTACTTC
TRBJ1-6 - TRBV10-3 - CAISTMGWDNNSPLHF TGTGCCATCAGTACTATGGGGTGGGATAATAATTCACCCCTCCACTTT
TRBJ1-1 - TRBV4-1 - CASSPIDTEAFF TGCGCCAGCAGCCCAATAGACACTGAAGCTTTCTTT
TRBJ1-1 - TRBV5-1 - CASSLELWKNTEAFF TGCGCCAGCAGTCTAGAATTATGGAAGAACACTGAAGCTTTCTTT
TRBJ2-1 TRBD1 TRBV19 - CASEQGSSYNEQFF TGTGCCAGTGAACAGGGGAGCTCCTACAATGAGCAGTTCTTC
TRBJ2-3 TRBD1 TRBV28 - CASSPLRGRGATQYF TGTGCCAGCAGTCCCCTCAGGGGGCGAGGAGCTACGCAGTATTTT
TRBJ1-5 TRBD1 TRBV28 - CASSGTGINQPQHF TGTGCCAGCAGCGGGACAGGAATCAATCAGCCCCAGCATTTT
TRBJ1-5 - TRBV6-5 - CASSPAQGNQPQHF TGTGCCAGCAGTCCCGCTCAGGGTAATCAGCCCCAGCATTTT
TRBJ1-1 - TRBV5-6 - CASSSNLQGHTEAFF TGTGCCAGCAGCTCCAACCTACAGGGACACACTGAAGCTTTCTTT
TRBJ2-1 - TRBV2 - CASSEWMSSYNEQFF TGTGCCAGCAGTGAATGGATGAGTTCCTACAATGAGCAGTTCTTC
TRBJ2-2 TRBD1 TRBV18 - CASSPRTGAEAGELFF TGTGCCAGCTCACCAAGGACAGGGGCTGAGGCCGGGGAGCTGTTTTTT
TRBJ2-5 - TRBV4-1 - CASSRKETQYF TGCGCCAGCAGCCGGAAAGAGACCCAGTACTTC
TRBJ1-2 TRBD1 TRBV6-5 - CASSYYLTGEGDGYTF TGTGCCAGCAGTTACTATCTGACAGGGGAAGGGGATGGCTACACCTTC
TRBJ2-1 TRBD2 TRBV5-1 - CASSLRRGGALGEQFF TGCGCCAGCAGCTTAAGACGCGGGGGGGCCTTGGGTGAGCAGTTCTTC
TRBJ1-5 - TRBV28 - CASSNRVGQPQHF TGTGCCAGCAGCAACAGGGTGGGTCAGCCCCAGCATTTT
TRBJ2-7 TRBD1 TRBV5-1 - CASSMGPVGQVVYEQYF TGCGCCAGCAGCATGGGTCCCGTGGGACAGGTAGTCTACGAGCAGTACTTC
TRBJ2-7 - TRBV7-9 - CASSLPSSYEQYF TGTGCCAGCAGCCTGCCCTCCTCCTACGAGCAGTACTTC
TRBJ2-1 - TRBV12-3/TRBV12-4 - CASSDQLYNEQFF TGTGCCAGCAGTGATCAGCTCTACAATGAGCAGTTCTTC
TRBJ1-4 - TRBV21-1 - CASSKEWDRMLKANEKLFF TGTGCCAGCAGCAAAGAGTGGGACAGGATGCTCAAGGCTAATGAAAAACTGTTTTTT
TRBJ2-5 TRBD1 TRBV11-2 - CASSSRDRGQTQYF TGTGCCAGCAGCTCACGAGACAGGGGCCAGACCCAGTACTTC
TRBJ2-7 TRBD1 TRBV27 - CASSPIAGTAYEQYF TGTGCCAGCAGTCCCATCGCCGGGACAGCTTACGAGCAGTACTTC
TRBJ1-6 TRBD1 TRBV16 once CASSQQTGANSPLHF TGTGCCAGCAGCCAACAGACAGGGGCAAATTCACCCCTCCACTTT
TRBJ1-6 - TRBV9 - CASSVDGGSPLHF TGTGCCAGCAGCGTAGACGGTGGTTCACCCCTCCACTTT
TRBJ2-7 TRBD1 TRBV5-1 - CASSPDRSLYEQYF TGCGCCAGCAGCCCGGACAGGTCCCTCTACGAGCAGTACTTC